This T cell receptor (beta chain) was profiled in a study of cytomegalovirus exposure and HLA in healthy donors. At the level of the study: Per a later analysis, the approximately 700 first-cohort and more than 100 validation repertoires shared one platform.

This CDR3 is 16 amino acids long. The germline V gene encodes CDR1 SGHVS and CDR2 FQNEAQ. V was clipped by 1 base and J by 5 bases, with 18 bases between them. Comments on this clone: Antigen specificity is unknown.

TCRdb's copy holds only in-frame clones and misses some; the assay was immunoSEQ multiplex PCR. The data hold about 74,000 clones, with 94% observed a single time. General observations from the study: Diagnosis of cytomegalovirus status made by the classifier reportedly showed high specificity and sensitivity. Cytomegalovirus-associated TCR beta chains were listed, numbering some 150. In the roughly 120 validation repertoires, a later analysis found that first-cohort TCR clusters tended to co-occur.

This chain links TRBV7-8 with TRBJ2-7; possible D gene TRBD1, 5 bases. Sequenced sample: PBMCs. The source of this sequence is a young man in good health and CMV-seropositive. CDR3 bases: TGTGCCAGCAGCTTAGAAATACAGGCCTGGACCAACGAGCAGTACTTC. It encodes CASSLEIQAWTNEQYF.